The next 22 T cell receptor beta chains were all read from a single sample in a study of blood T cell repertoires in COVID-19. The table came from immunoSEQ multiplex PCR; TCRdb's copy has only in-frame clones and leaves some out. The profile shows 150,000 to 180,000 clones, roughly nine tenths of them singletons. Sequenced material: peripheral blood. The receptors shown here come from a woman in her seventies with acute or convalescent COVID-19.

V gene TRBV5-1 combines with J gene TRBJ1-1; 8 bases align to TRBD1. This CDR3 is built from 14 residues. Germline CDR1 and CDR2: SGHRS and YFSETQ. The J segment lost 1 base and the V segment lost 3 bases, leaving 2 bases of the junction unmatched. CDR3 sequence reads: CASSSGQGNTEAFF. The CDR3 region has the DNA TGCGCCAGCAGCTCCGGACAGGGGAACACTGAAGCTTTCTTT. Using reference TRBV5-1 and TRBJ1-1 for the parts outside the CDR3, the full variable domain is KAGVTQTPRYLIKTRGQQVTLSCSPISGHRSVSWYQQTPGQGLQFLFEYFSETQRNKGNFPGRFSGRQFSNSRSEMNVSTLELGDSALYLCASSSGQGNTEAFFGQGTRLTVV.

The CDR3 DNA sequence: TGTGCCAGCAGCTCGCCGCGGATTGGTGGCGTTGAGCAGTACTTC. Protein product: CASSSPRIGGVEQYF. The chain combines TRBV6-5 with TRBJ2-7; D not resolved. The germline gives CDR1 MNHEY, CDR2 SVGAGI. Trimming removed 6 bases at V and 7 bases at J, with 22 bases between. CDR3 length: 15 residues.

V gene TRBV30 combines with J gene TRBJ1-5; 9 bases match TRBD1. Trimming removed 2 bases from V and 11 bases from J; junction bases left unmatched: 13. The germline V gene encodes CDR1 GTSNPN and CDR2 SVGIG (reference sequence). The CDR3 length is 15 residues. In DNA form, the CDR3 reads TGTGCCTGGAGTCCTAGTCCGGGACAGGGTGTGTCCCAGCATTTT. Its protein product is CAWSPSPGQGVSQHF.

The chain has TRBV3-1 (or the pseudogene TRBV3-2) and TRBJ1-5, with a tentative D call TRBD1 (5 bases). CDR3 length: 16 residues. The germline V and J ends were trimmed by 1 base and 9 bases, with 19 bases remaining between them. Germline V gene sequence: CDR1 LGHDT, CDR2 YNNKEL (reference sequence). In DNA form, the CDR3 reads TGTGCCAGCAGCCAAGGGTCCGGGCAGGGAGGTAGGCCCCAGCATTTT. It is translated as CASSQGSGQGGRPQHF.

This chain connects TRBV11-2 to TRBJ2-3; D is possibly TRBD2 (6 bases). This CDR3 has 16 amino acids. With 3 bases removed from V and 0 bases from J, the gap between germline ends came to 13 bases. Germline loops: CDR1 SGHAT, CDR2 FQNNGV. The CDR3 sequence: CASSFGGMASTDTQYF. The CDR3 DNA reads TGTGCCAGCAGCTTTGGGGGGATGGCTAGCACAGATACGCAGTATTTT.

V is TRBV15 and J is TRBJ1-1; 9 nucleotides align to TRBD1. The germline V gene encodes CDR1 LNHNV and CDR2 YYDKDF (reference sequence). Losses at the gene ends were 0 bases for V and 6 bases for J; bases not matched to a gene: 2. The CDR3 loop spans 14 amino acids. Here the CDR3 DNA reads TGTGCCACCAGCAGAGATACAGGGGGCTCTGAAGCTTTCTTT. It encodes CATSRDTGGSEAFF.

V and J are TRBV27 and TRBJ2-7, with 7 bases lining up with TRBD1. V gave up 5 bases and J gave up 5 bases; unmatched junction bases: 12. The CDR3 has 15 residues. Germline V gene sequence: CDR1 MNHEY, CDR2 SMNVEV (reference sequence). The DNA for the CDR3 is TGTGCCAGCAGTCCAAGACAGGGATGGAGAAACGAGCAGTACTTC. It translates to CASSPRQGWRNEQYF.

The rearrangement uses TRBV7-6 and TRBJ1-1, with D tentatively TRBD1 (5 bases). The CDR3 length is 16 residues. Trimming removed 0 bases at V and 5 bases at J, with 16 bases between. The V gene's germline CDR1 is SGHVS and CDR2 FNYEAQ. The CDR3 protein is CASSLAPQGLRTEAFF. The CDR3 region has the DNA TGTGCCAGCAGCTTAGCACCGCAGGGACTGAGGACTGAAGCTTTCTTT.

The rearrangement uses TRBV7-9 and TRBJ2-2; maybe TRBD1 (6 bases). The germline gives CDR1 SEHNR, CDR2 FQNEAQ (reference sequence). V was shortened by 2 bases and J by 0 bases, with 7 bases between the two germline ends. The CDR3 length is 15 residues. For the CDR3, the DNA is TGTGCCAGCAGCTTAACAGGGTCGAACACCGGGGAGCTGTTTTTT. This codes for CASSLTGSNTGELFF.

The J gene is TRBJ1-4, the V gene TRBV30; 9 bases agree with TRBD1. This CDR3 has 13 residues. Per the germline V gene, CDR1 is GTSNPN and CDR2 is SVGIG (reference sequence). The junction had 6 bases not matched to a gene; V was cut back by 5 bases and J by 8 bases. CDR3: CAWSTGGREKLFF. CDR3 DNA: TGTGCCTGGTCGACAGGGGGTAGGGAAAAACTGTTTTTT.

The CDR3 is CASSYMAATRGTQYF. The CDR3 DNA follows: TGTGCCAGCAGTTACATGGCAGCCACCCGAGGAACCCAGTACTTC. V and J are TRBV6-5 and TRBJ2-5, with unresolved D. V was trimmed by 2 bases and J by 8 bases, leaving 18 bases between them. The CDR3 spans 15 residues. Looked up from germline, CDR1 is MNHEY and CDR2 is SVGAGI.

The chain employs TRBV5-8 and TRBJ1-6; D gene unclear. This CDR3 comprises 14 residues. Germline CDR1 and CDR2: SGHTS and YDEGEE. The V end lost 0 bases, the J end lost 6 bases, and 7 bases lay between the germline ends. CDR3 nucleotides: TGTGCCAGCAGCTTGGCTGGCAGTAATTCACCCCTCCACTTT. It codes for CASSLAGSNSPLHF.

The gene calls are TRBV27 and TRBJ1-1; 8 positions agree with TRBD1. Germline-derived CDR1 and CDR2 are MNHEY and SMNVEV (reference sequence). Trimming at V came to 4 bases and at J to 3 bases, leaving 7 bases not matched to a gene. The CDR3 sequence is 15 residues long. The CDR3, as DNA: TGTGCCAGCAGTTCCCAACAGGGGGGTCACACTGAAGCTTTCTTT. The encoded protein is CASSSQQGGHTEAFF.

This chain connects TRBV19 to TRBJ2-2; perhaps TRBD1 as D (6 bases). The CDR3 is 14 residues long. Germline V gene data show CDR1 as LNHDA and CDR2 as SQIVND (reference sequence). The germline V and J ends were trimmed by 5 bases and 4 bases, with 11 bases remaining between them. The CDR3 DNA is TGTGCCAGTAGTGGGACACGGTTCACCGGGGAGCTGTTTTTT. It codes for CASSGTRFTGELFF.

This sequence joins TRBV5-3 and TRBJ2-7; the D is unclear. TRBV5-3 is filed as an ORF, its function uncertain. Between the trimmed V and J ends, which lost 4 bases and 5 bases, there was a span of 4 bases. This CDR3 region has 10 residues. The chain's CDR3 is CARSPDEQYV. CDR3 DNA sequence: TGTGCCAGAAGCCCCGACGAGCAGTACGTC.

The CDR3 region has the DNA TGTGCCAGCAGTTTAGGAGGGCCTGGAAACACCATATATTTT. This sequence encodes CASSLGGPGNTIYF. V usage is TRBV28 and J usage is TRBJ1-3; D unresolved. V lost 2 bases, J lost 2 bases, and 7 bases lay in between. The germline gives CDR1 MDHEN, CDR2 SYDVKM. CDR3 length equals 14 residues.

This chain uses TRBV12-5 with TRBJ2-4; 10 bases fit TRBD2. The CDR3 length is 16 residues. After removal of 0 bases from V and 9 bases from J, the junction contained 8 bases not matched to a gene. Germline CDR1 and CDR2: LGHNT and FRNRAP. As DNA, the CDR3 is TGTGCTAGTGGTTTGGTACTAGCGGGGTTCATAGGCATTCAGTACTTC. This codes for CASGLVLAGFIGIQYF. The variable domain in full, completed from reference TRBV12-5 and TRBJ2-4, reads DARVTQTPRHKVTEMGQEVTMRCQPILGHNTVFWYRQTMMQGLELLAYFRNRAPLDDSGMPKDRFSAEMPDATLATLKIQPSEPRDSAVYFCASGLVLAGFIGIQYFGAGTRLSVL.

This clone has a handful of counts. The chain joins TRBV4-1 to TRBJ2-7; 9 nucleotides line up with TRBD2. V shed 3 bases, J shed 3 bases, and the junction held 9 bases outside the gene matches. CDR1 MGHRA and CDR2 YSYEKL come from the germline V gene. CDR3 size: 16 residues. The CDR3, as DNA: TGCGCCAGCAGCCAGACGACTAGCGGAGCGGTCTACGAGCAGTACTTC. Its protein is CASSQTTSGAVYEQYF.

The chain is built from TRBV7-2 and TRBJ2-3; 7 positions match TRBD1. The junction had 8 bases not matched to a gene; V was cut back by 5 bases and J by 6 bases. The V gene's germline CDR1 is SGHTA and CDR2 FQGNSA. The CDR3 has 14 residues. The CDR3 DNA follows: TGTGCCAGCAGCACGCGACAGGGCCCGGATACGCAGTATTTT. This gives the protein CASSTRQGPDTQYF. Drawing the rest from reference TRBV7-2 and TRBJ2-3, the complete variable domain is GAGVSQSPSNKVTEKGKDVELRCDPISGHTALYWYRQSLGQGLEFLIYFQGNSAPDKSGLPSDRFSAERTGGSVSTLTIQRTQQEDSAVYLCASSTRQGPDTQYFGPGTRLTVL.

J is TRBJ2-7 and V is TRBV6-5, with TRBD2 identical over 11 bases. This CDR3 spans 15 amino acids. The junction had 9 bases not matched to a gene; V was cut back by 6 bases and J by 5 bases. Germline V gene sequence: CDR1 MNHEY, CDR2 SVGAGI. CDR3 DNA: TGTGCCAGCAGCCGAACTAGCGGGGGCATCAACGAGCAGTACTTC. This encodes CASSRTSGGINEQYF.

This sequence joins TRBV11-2 and TRBJ2-5, with 12 bases identical to TRBD2. CDR1 is SGHAT and CDR2 is FQNNGV in the germline V gene. CDR3 size: 15 residues. Trimming cost V 4 bases and J 5 bases; bases outside gene matches: 5. CDR3 coding DNA: TGTGCCAGCAGCTCGACTAGCGGGGGAGGGGAGACCCAGTACTTC. Its translation is CASSSTSGGGETQYF.

The rearrangement uses TRBV18 and TRBJ1-5, with 8 positions matching TRBD1. This CDR3 contains 15 residues. In germline, CDR1 is KGHSH, CDR2 LQKENI. V lost 3 bases, J lost 6 bases, and 7 bases stayed unmatched. CDR3 DNA sequence: TGTGCCAGCTCACCTCCAGGGGGCGGAAGTCAGCCCCAGCATTTT. It translates to CASSPPGGGSQPQHF.